The sequence of this T cell receptor (beta chain) was determined in a study of metastatic and nonmetastatic thyroid tumors. This clone was observed a few times. TCRdb re-analyzed the PCR reads using MiXCR. The data show tens of thousands of clones, with 33% seen just once and more than 15% held by the top ten. Not a single patient had been given any form of treatment at any point before undergoing thyroid surgery. Germline V gene sequence: CDR1 LNHNV, CDR2 YYDKDF (reference sequence). This CDR3 has 16 residues. Trimming removed 0 bases at V and 5 bases at J, with 16 bases between. The sample consisted of tumor tissue. This clonotype originated in a female donor with papillary thyroid cancer or a benign thyroid nodule (not recorded which). Some clones in this sample may be carry-over from other donors' samples. The chain has TRBV15 and TRBJ2-5; tentative D call: TRBD2 (5 bases). The CDR3 bases are TGTGCCACCAGCAGAGATCGATCTGTGAGAGGGGAGACCCAGTACTTC. Protein sequence: CATSRDRSVRGETQYF.